This note documents a single T cell receptor (beta chain) sequence. Its antigen is unknown. CDR1 is DFQATT, CDR2 SNEGSKA, per germline (reference sequence). The length of the CDR3 is 13 residues. Trimming took off 8 bases at V and 5 bases at J, with 16 bases between the two ends. The source of the sample is a study of blood T cells in healthy people across ages. Extraction of total RNA produced a minimum of 6 micrograms from each sample. For the second PCR, which ran for about 6 to 11 cycles, a sample-barcoded 5' primer and a J-beta primer mix were used. A 12-random-nucleotide template-switch adaptor tagged each cDNA molecule. In TCRdb, the 5' RACE reads were re-called with MiXCR into one record per CDR3 protein. The table includes over a million distinct CDR3 sequences, less than 50% detected once. Notes on the study in general: Expanded clonotype shifts may have been confounded, as the donors had an unknown CMV status. Greater diversity and more naive CD4+ cells were seen in long-lived donors than in aged donors.

The receptor comes from a woman aged 60-70 years in good health. The V gene is TRBV20-1, the J gene TRBJ2-1; D is unresolved. Input material: blood. In DNA, the CDR3 is TGCAGTACCGGTAGACAAGGCAACAATGAGCAGTTCTTC. This codes for CSTGRQGNNEQFF.